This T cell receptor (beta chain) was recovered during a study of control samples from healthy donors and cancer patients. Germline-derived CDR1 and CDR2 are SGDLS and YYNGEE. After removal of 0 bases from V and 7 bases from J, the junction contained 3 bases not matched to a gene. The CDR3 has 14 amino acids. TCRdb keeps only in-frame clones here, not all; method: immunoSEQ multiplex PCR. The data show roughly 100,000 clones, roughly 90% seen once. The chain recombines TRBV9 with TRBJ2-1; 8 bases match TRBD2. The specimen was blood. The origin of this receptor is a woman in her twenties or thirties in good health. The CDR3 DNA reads TGTGCCAGCAGCGTAGGAATAGCGGGGAATGAGCAGTTCTTC. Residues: CASSVGIAGNEQFF.